This TCR beta chain was documented in a study of blood T cell repertoires in COVID-19. The V gene's germline CDR1 is SNHLY and CDR2 FYNNEI. The ends were cut back, 3 bases at V and 0 bases at J, with 19 bases in the middle. CDR3 length: 18 residues. Measured with immunoSEQ multiplex PCR; TCRdb has only the in-frame clones, and not every one. The sample has 150,000 to 200,000 clones, approximately 94% seen once; the top ten hold about 0.76%. Sequenced material: peripheral blood. The source of this sequence is a man in his thirties or forties with COVID-19, enrolled during active disease. The rearrangement joins TRBV2 to TRBJ2-3, with D perhaps matching TRBD1 (6 bases). The CDR3 reads CASSDRDTLPSSTDTQYF. The CDR3 bases are TGTGCCAGCAGTGACCGGGACACTCTTCCCTCTAGCACAGATACGCAGTATTTT.